This entry lists 14 T cell receptor beta chains sequenced from one sample in a study of blood T cell repertoires in COVID-19. Some clones are missing from TCRdb's copy, which holds only in-frame ones; the method was immunoSEQ multiplex PCR. The table records 270,000 or so clones, about 90% of them present only once. The sequenced material came from peripheral blood. The receptors come from a woman aged 55-75 years with COVID-19, enrolled during active disease.

For this clone: Different DNA sequences within this sample yield the same CDR3. The gene calls are TRBV2 and TRBJ1-5; unclear D gene. The CDR3 is 14 amino acids. CDR1 and CDR2 from the germline V gene are SNHLY and FYNNEI. V was cut by 3 bases and J by 6 bases, with 12 bases left in between. The CDR3 DNA sequence: TGTGCCAGCAGTGATCGGGGTGTCGGTCAGCCCCAGCATTTT. Protein: CASSDRGVGQPQHF.

The chain uses TRBV5-5 and TRBJ2-1, with TRBD2 matching 13 bases. In germline, CDR1 is SGHKS, CDR2 YYEKEE (reference sequence). Trimming at V came to 4 bases and at J to 9 bases, leaving 10 bases not matched to a gene. CDR3 size: 16 residues. CDR3 residues: CASSPRLAGGWGEQFF. DNA of the CDR3: TGTGCCAGCAGCCCGAGACTAGCGGGGGGTTGGGGTGAGCAGTTCTTC.

The rearrangement links TRBV9 to TRBJ2-7; 10 bases are shared with TRBD2. The length of the CDR3 is 15 residues. The junction had 7 bases not matched to a gene; V was cut back by 0 bases and J by 7 bases. Germline loops: CDR1 SGDLS, CDR2 YYNGEE. The CDR3 bases are TGTGCCAGCAGCGTAGGAGCGGGGGGGCCGAAAGAGCAGTACTTC. Translation gives CASSVGAGGPKEQYF.

This clone appeared once. The chain links TRBV4-3 to TRBJ2-1; 9 bases map to TRBD2. The CDR3 contains 17 residues. In germline, CDR1 is LGHNA, CDR2 YSLEER. Trimming cost V 3 bases and J 10 bases; bases outside gene matches: 16. CDR3 sequence reads: CASSHITLAGGPNEQFF. The CDR3 coding sequence is TGCGCCAGCAGCCACATCACCCTGGCGGGGGGGCCGAACGAGCAGTTCTTC.

The J gene is TRBJ1-5, the V gene TRBV7-8; the D gene is possibly TRBD1 (6 bases). The V end was cut by 4 bases, the J end by 3 bases, with 16 bases between. The CDR3 has 16 amino acids. The germline CDR1 and CDR2 sequences are SGHVS and FQNEAQ. CDR3 nucleotide sequence: TGTGCCAGCAGCTCCCAGGGGTGGGGGTCCAATCAGCCCCAGCATTTT. Translated: CASSSQGWGSNQPQHF.

This chain links TRBV2 with TRBJ1-5; 12 bases align to TRBD1. CDR3 size: 15 residues. With 6 bases clipped from V and 5 bases from J, the junction kept 5 bases outside the gene matches. Per germline, CDR1 SNHLY and CDR2 FYNNEI. The CDR3 loop reads CASRRDRGPDQPQHF. The CDR3 bases are TGTGCCAGCAGAAGGGACAGGGGGCCCGATCAGCCCCAGCATTTT.

This clone was picked up one time. The chain combines TRBV11-2 with TRBJ2-5; 8 positions agree with TRBD2. The CDR3 runs to 17 residues. The trim removed 1 base at V and 2 bases at J, leaving 9 bases unmatched. The germline V gene encodes CDR1 SGHAT and CDR2 FQNNGV. The CDR3 region has the DNA TGTGCCAGCAGCTTAGTCCTCCAGCGGGGGAGACAAGAGACCCAGTACTTC. Translated, it gives CASSLVLQRGRQETQYF.

The chain combines TRBV7-2 with TRBJ2-7; D may be TRBD2 (5 bases). The CDR3 totals 13 residues. The ends were cut back, 3 bases at V and 7 bases at J, with 13 bases in the middle. CDR1 and CDR2 from the germline V gene are SGHTA and FQGNSA. CDR3 nucleotide sequence: TGTGCCAGCAGCTTCCGGACTCTACGGGAGCAGTACTTC. The encoded protein is CASSFRTLREQYF.

The chain combines TRBV5-1 with TRBJ2-1, with unresolved D. Trimming took off 0 bases at V and 5 bases at J, with 9 bases between the two ends. Germline V lookup: CDR1 SGHRS, CDR2 YFSETQ. This CDR3 is built from 14 residues. DNA of the CDR3: TGCGCCAGCAGCTTGGAAAGTCCTAACAATGAGCAGTTCTTC. This codes for CASSLESPNNEQFF.

The chain is built from TRBV11-2 and TRBJ1-1; TRBD1 agrees at 7 bases. Germline assignment: CDR1 SGHAT and CDR2 FQNNGV. V shed 5 bases, J shed 8 bases, and the junction held 23 bases outside the gene matches. CDR3 length equals 18 residues. In DNA, the CDR3 is TGTGCCAGCAGCCCAAGCTTATTCCACCTTGGACAGGCGCGAGAAGCTTTCTTT. This sequence encodes CASSPSLFHLGQAREAFF.

The chain employs TRBV4-2 and TRBJ1-4; D is undetermined. The CDR3 has 15 residues. Trimming removed 0 bases at V and 5 bases at J, with 10 bases between. Germline V lookup: CDR1 LGHNA, CDR2 YNFKEQ. The CDR3 loop reads CASSQDKYKNEKLFF. The CDR3 DNA follows: TGTGCCAGCAGCCAAGATAAATACAAGAATGAAAAACTGTTTTTT.

CDR3 coding DNA: TGTGCCAGCAGCTTGGTGTGGCGGGGTGGCAATGAGCAGTTCTTC. This codes for CASSLVWRGGNEQFF. The chain is built from TRBV5-5 and TRBJ2-1; a weak D match, TRBD2 (6 bases). Germline V gene sequence: CDR1 SGHKS, CDR2 YYEKEE (reference sequence). The CDR3 is made up of 15 amino acids. The ends were cut back, 0 bases at V and 6 bases at J, with 13 bases in the middle.

The rearrangement joins TRBV6-5 to TRBJ1-6, with D hard to call. This CDR3 region has 15 residues. V was trimmed by 5 bases and J by 8 bases, leaving 16 bases between them. CDR1 MNHEY and CDR2 SVGAGI come from the germline V gene. The CDR3 sequence: CASSRGGSLDSPLHF. CDR3 bases: TGTGCCAGCAGTCGGGGAGGGAGCCTCGATTCACCCCTCCACTTT.

V and J are TRBV7-8 and TRBJ1-2; 7 bases agree with TRBD1. The CDR3 loop spans 15 amino acids. The trim removed 5 bases at V and 4 bases at J, leaving 10 bases unmatched. Germline V gene sequence: CDR1 SGHVS, CDR2 FQNEAQ. This CDR3 is CASSVSPGTAYGYTF. The CDR3 nucleotides read TGTGCCAGCAGCGTATCTCCCGGGACAGCCTATGGCTACACCTTC. Drawing the rest from reference TRBV7-8 and TRBJ1-2, the complete variable domain is GAGVSQSPRYKVAKRGQDVALRCDPISGHVSLFWYQQALGQGPEFLTYFQNEAQLDKSGLPSDRFFAERPEGSVSTLKIQRTQQEDSAVYLCASSVSPGTAYGYTFGSGTRLTVV.